This TCR beta chain stems from a study of T cell repertoires in cytomegalovirus infection. For the study at large: It was recently identified HLA-C-restricted and well-studied HLA-B-restricted CMV epitopes that the study used. The study's findings and limits: Dominating the ex vivo response were TCR beta clonotypes that were CMV-specific and HLA-C-restricted. CMV carriers having the relevant HLA were flagged by cumulative public TCR beta family frequency.

Notes on this clonotype: Its antigen is as yet unknown.

Germline lookup yields CDR1 DFQATT and CDR2 SNEGSKA (reference sequence). This CDR3 spans 18 amino acids. Trimming stripped 0 bases from V and 0 bases from J, with 15 bases between. TCRdb processed the reads anew with MiXCR; each CDR3 protein has one entry. The table records 800,000 to 950,000 distinct CDR3 sequences, roughly 33% of them present only once. This TCR was recovered from a human donor in good health (CMV status not recorded). Some clones in this sample may be carry-over from other donors' samples. Sequenced material: cultured CD8+ T cells from PBMCs, taken from culture after CMV antigen stimulation. The V call is TRBV20-1, the J call TRBJ2-6, with D possibly matching TRBD2 (6 bases). The DNA of the CDR3 is TGCAGTGCTAGAGAACGGGGGACGGAGAGCTCTGGGGCCAACGTCCTGACTTTC. It codes for CSARERGTESSGANVLTF.